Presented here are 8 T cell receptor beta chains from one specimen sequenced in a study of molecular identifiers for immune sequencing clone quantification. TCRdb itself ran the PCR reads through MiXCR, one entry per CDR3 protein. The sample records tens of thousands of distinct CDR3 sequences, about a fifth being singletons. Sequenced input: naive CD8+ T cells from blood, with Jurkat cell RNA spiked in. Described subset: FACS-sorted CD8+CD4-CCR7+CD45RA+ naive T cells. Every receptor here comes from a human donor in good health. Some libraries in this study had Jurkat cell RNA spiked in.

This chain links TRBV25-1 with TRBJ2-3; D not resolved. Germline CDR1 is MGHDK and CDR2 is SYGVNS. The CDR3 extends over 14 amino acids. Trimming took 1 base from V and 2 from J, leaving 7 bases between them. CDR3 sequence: CASSESTDTDTQYF. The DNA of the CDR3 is TGTGCCAGCAGTGAATCCACCGACACAGATACGCAGTATTTT.

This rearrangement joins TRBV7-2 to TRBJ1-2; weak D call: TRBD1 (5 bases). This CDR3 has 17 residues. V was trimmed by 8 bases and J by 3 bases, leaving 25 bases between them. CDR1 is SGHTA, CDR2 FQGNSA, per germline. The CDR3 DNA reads TGTGCCAGCCGCCTAGGAGTCGGGGACGGAGTATACTATGGCTACACCTTC. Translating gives CASRLGVGDGVYYGYTF.

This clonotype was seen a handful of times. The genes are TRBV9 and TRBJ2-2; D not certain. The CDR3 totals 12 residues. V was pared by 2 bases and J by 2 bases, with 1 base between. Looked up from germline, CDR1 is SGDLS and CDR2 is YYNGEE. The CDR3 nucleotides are TGTGCCAGCAGCGTCAACACCGGGGAGCTGTTTTTT. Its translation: CASSVNTGELFF.

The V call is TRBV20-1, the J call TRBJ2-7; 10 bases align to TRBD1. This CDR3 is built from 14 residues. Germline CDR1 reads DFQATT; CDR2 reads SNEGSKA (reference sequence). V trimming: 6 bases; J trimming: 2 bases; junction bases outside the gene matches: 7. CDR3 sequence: CSATRQGAAYEQYF. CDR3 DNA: TGCAGTGCCACCAGACAGGGGGCCGCCTACGAGCAGTACTTC.

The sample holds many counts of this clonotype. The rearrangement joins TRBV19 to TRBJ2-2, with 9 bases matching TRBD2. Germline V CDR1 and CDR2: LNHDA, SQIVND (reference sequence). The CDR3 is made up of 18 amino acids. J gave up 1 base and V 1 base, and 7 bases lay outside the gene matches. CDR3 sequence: CASSIGFLAGLNTGELFF. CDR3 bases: TGTGCCAGTAGTATAGGATTTCTAGCGGGATTGAACACCGGGGAGCTGTTTTTT.

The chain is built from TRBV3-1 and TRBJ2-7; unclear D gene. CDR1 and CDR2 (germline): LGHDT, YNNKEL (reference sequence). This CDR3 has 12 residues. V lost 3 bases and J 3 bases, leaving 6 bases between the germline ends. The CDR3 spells CASSQTHYEQYF. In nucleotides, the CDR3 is TGTGCCAGCAGCCAGACACACTACGAGCAGTACTTC.

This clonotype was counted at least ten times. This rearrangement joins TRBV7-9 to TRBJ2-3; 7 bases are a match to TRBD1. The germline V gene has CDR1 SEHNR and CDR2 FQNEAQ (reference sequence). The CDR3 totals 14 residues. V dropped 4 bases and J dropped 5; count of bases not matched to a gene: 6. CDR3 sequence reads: CASSYGTEKDTQYF. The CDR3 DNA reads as TGTGCCAGCAGCTACGGGACAGAAAAAGATACGCAGTATTTT.

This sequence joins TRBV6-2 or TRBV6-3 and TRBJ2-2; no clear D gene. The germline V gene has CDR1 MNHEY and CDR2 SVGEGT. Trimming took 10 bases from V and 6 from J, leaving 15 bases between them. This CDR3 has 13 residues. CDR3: CAIDLGLAGELFF. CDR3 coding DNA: TGTGCCATCGACCTCGGCCTGGCCGGGGAGCTGTTTTTT.